The clone carrying this TCR beta chain came up once. Its antigen remains unidentified. This specimen comes from a study of cytomegalovirus exposure and HLA in healthy donors. About the study: The roughly 110 validation repertoires used the same platform as the 500 to 700 first-cohort repertoires, a later analysis reported. The study's findings and limits: Altogether, 160 or so TCR beta chains were recorded as cytomegalovirus-associated. The study found most TCR sequences rare, yet found some public TCRs in many donors.

V was cut by 2 bases and J by 7 bases, with 15 bases left in between. This CDR3 is 14 amino acids long. Germline CDR1 and CDR2: MNHEY and SMNVEV (reference sequence). The method was immunoSEQ multiplex PCR; TCRdb's version includes in-frame clones alone and lacks a portion of them. Seen here are about 220,000 clones, approximately 90% observed once, and the top ten hold approximately 1%. This rearrangement joins TRBV27 to TRBJ2-7; maybe TRBD2 (6 bases). Sequenced material: PBMCs. The receptor comes from a woman younger than 35 in good health and CMV-seronegative. The CDR3 loop is CASSLVGSAGEQYF. For the CDR3, the DNA is TGTGCCAGCAGTTTAGTTGGCAGCGCGGGGGAGCAGTACTTC.